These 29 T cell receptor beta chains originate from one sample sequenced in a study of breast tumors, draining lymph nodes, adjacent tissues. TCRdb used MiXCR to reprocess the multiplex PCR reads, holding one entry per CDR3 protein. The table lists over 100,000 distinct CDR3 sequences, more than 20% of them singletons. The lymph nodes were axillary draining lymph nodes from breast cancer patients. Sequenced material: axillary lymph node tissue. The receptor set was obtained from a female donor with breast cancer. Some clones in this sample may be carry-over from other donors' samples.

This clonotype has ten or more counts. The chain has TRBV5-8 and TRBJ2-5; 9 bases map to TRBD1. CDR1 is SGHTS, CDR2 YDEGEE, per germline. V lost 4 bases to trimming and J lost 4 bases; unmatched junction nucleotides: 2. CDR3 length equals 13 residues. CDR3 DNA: TGTGCCAGCAGCCAGACAGGGGGAGAGACCCAGTACTTC. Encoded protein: CASSQTGGETQYF.

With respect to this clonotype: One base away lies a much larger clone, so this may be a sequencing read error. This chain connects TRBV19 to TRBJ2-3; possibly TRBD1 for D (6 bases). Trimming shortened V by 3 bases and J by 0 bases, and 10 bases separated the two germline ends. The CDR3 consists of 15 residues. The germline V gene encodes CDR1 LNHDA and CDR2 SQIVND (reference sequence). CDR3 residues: CASSMGATSTDTQYF. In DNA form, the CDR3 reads TGTGCCAGTAGTATGGGGGCTACTAGCACAGATACGCAGTATTTT.

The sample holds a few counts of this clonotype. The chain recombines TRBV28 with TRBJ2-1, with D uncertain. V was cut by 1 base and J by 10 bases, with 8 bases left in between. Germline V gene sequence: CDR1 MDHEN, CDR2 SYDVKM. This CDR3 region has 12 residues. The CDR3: CASSLLGREQFF. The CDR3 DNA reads TGTGCCAGCAGTTTATTGGGCAGGGAGCAGTTCTTC.

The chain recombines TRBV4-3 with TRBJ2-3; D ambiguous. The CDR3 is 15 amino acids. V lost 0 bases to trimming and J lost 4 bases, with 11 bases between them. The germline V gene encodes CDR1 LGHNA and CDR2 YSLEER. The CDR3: CASSQDRLRADTQYF. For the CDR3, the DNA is TGCGCCAGCAGCCAAGATCGCCTTAGGGCAGATACGCAGTATTTT.

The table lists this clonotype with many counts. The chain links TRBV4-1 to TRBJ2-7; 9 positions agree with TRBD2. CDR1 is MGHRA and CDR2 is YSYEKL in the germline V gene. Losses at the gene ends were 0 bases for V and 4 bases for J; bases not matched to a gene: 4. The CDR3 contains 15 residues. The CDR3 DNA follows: TGCGCCAGCAGCCAAGACGTTAGCGGGAGTTACGAGCAGTACTTC. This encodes CASSQDVSGSYEQYF.

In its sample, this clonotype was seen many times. Here the CDR3 DNA reads TGCTTTGCAGGGGCAGATACGCAGTATTTT. It translates to CFAGADTQYF. This chain links TRBV20-1 with TRBJ2-3, with D possibly TRBD1 on 6 matching bases. The CDR3 covers 10 residues. Per the germline V gene, CDR1 is DFQATT and CDR2 is SNEGSKA (reference sequence).

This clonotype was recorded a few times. CDR3: CASSQTSGRTDTQYF. The CDR3 DNA is TGTGCCAGCAGCCAGACTAGCGGGAGAACAGATACGCAGTATTTT. This chain connects TRBV3-1 to TRBJ2-3, with 12 nucleotides matching TRBD2. With V trimmed by 3 bases and J by 3 bases, 1 base remained unmatched. CDR1 is LGHDT and CDR2 is YNNKEL in the germline V gene (reference sequence). CDR3 size: 15 residues.

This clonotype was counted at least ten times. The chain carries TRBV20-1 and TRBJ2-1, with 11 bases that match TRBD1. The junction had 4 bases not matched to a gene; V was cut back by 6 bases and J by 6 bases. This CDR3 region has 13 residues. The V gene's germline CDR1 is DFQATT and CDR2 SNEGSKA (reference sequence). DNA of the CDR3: TGCAGTGCCCTGGGGACAGGGGGCAATGAGCAGTTCTTC. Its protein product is CSALGTGGNEQFF.

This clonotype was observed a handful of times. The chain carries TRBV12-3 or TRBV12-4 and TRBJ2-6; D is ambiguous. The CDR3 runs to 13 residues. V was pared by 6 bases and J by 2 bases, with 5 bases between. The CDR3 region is CASSRTGANVLTF. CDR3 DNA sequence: TGTGCCAGCAGCCGCACTGGGGCCAACGTCCTGACTTTC.

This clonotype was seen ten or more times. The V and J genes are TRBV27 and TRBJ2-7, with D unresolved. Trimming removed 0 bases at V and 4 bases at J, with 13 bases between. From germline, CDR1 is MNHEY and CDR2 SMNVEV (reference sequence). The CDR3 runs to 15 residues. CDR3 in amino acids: CASSLSASLKYEQYF. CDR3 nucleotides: TGTGCCAGCAGTTTATCGGCGTCGTTAAAGTACGAGCAGTACTTC.

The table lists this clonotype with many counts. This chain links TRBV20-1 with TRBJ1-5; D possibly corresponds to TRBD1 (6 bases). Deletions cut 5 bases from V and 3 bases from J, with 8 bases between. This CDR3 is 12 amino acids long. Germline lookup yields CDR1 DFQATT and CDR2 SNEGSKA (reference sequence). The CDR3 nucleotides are TGCAGTGCTGGGGGGCCCAATCAGCCCCAGCATTTT. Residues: CSAGGPNQPQHF.

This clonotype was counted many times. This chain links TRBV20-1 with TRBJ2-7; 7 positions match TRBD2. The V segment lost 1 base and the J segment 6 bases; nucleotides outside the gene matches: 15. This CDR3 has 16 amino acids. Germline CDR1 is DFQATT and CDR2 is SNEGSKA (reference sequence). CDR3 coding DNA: TGCAGTGCTAGAGTCGAAGGATTGGTGGGGGAGGGCGAGCAGTACTTC. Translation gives CSARVEGLVGEGEQYF.

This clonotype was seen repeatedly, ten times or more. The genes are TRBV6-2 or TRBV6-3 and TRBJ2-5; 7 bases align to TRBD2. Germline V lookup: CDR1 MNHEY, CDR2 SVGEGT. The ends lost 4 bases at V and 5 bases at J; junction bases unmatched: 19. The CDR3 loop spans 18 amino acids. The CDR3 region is CASSWRVASGFSRETQYF. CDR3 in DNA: TGTGCCAGCAGTTGGAGGGTGGCTAGCGGATTTAGTCGGGAGACCCAGTACTTC.

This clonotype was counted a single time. CDR3 sequence: CASSVLRVRGLEDGLAKNIQYF. CDR3 coding DNA: TGTGCCAGCAGCGTTCTACGTGTAAGGGGGCTAGAGGATGGCTTAGCCAAAAACATTCAGTACTTC. This chain links TRBV9 with TRBJ2-4; TRBD1 agrees at 7 bases. CDR3 length: 22 residues. Germline loops: CDR1 SGDLS, CDR2 YYNGEE. The trim removed 2 bases at V and 0 bases at J, leaving 23 bases unmatched. Full variable domain (outside the CDR3, taken from reference TRBV9 and TRBJ2-4): DSGVTQTPKHLITATGQRVTLRCSPRSGDLSVYWYQQSLDQGLQFLIQYYNGEERAKGNILERFSAQQFPDLHSELNLSSLELGDSALYFCASSVLRVRGLEDGLAKNIQYFGAGTRLSVL.

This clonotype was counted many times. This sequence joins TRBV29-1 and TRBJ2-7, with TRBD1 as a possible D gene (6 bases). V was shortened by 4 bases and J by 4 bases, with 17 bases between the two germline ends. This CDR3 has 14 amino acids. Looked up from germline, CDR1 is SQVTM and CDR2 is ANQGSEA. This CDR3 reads CSVAGKGESYEQYF. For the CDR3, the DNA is TGCAGCGTTGCGGGAAAGGGGGAATCGTACGAGCAGTACTTC.

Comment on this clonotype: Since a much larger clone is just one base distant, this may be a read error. The CDR3 sequence is CSVEARTRELFF. The CDR3 DNA sequence: TGCAGCGTTGAGGCTCGTACCAGGGAGCTGTTTTTT. The rearrangement links TRBV29-1 to TRBJ2-2; D remains ambiguous. V lost 3 bases and J 9 bases, leaving 11 bases between the germline ends. CDR3 length: 12 amino acids. CDR1 is SQVTM, CDR2 ANQGSEA, per germline.

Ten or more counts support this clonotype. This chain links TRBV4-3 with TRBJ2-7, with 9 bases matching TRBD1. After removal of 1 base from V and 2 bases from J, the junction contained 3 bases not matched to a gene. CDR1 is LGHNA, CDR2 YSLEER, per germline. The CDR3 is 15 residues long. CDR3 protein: CASSQGTGETYEQYF. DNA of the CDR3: TGCGCCAGCAGCCAAGGGACAGGGGAAACCTACGAGCAGTACTTC.

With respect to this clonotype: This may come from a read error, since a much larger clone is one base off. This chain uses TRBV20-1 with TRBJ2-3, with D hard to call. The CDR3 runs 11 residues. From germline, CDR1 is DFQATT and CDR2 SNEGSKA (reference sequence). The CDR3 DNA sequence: TGCAGTGCTAGGAAAACAGATAGGCAGTATTTT. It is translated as CSARKTDRQYF.

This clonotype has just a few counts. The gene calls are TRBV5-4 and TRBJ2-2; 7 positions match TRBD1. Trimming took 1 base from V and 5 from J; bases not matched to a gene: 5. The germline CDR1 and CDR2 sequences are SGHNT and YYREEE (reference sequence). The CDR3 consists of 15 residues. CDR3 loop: CASSLKTGYTGELFF. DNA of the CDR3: TGTGCCAGCAGCTTGAAGACAGGGTATACCGGGGAGCTGTTTTTT.

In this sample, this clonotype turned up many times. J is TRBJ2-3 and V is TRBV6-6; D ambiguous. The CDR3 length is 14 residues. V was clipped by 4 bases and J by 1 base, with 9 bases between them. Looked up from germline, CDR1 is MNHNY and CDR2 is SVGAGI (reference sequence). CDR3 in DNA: TGTGCCAGCAGTTCCCGGGCCGGCACAGATACGCAGTATTTT. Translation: CASSSRAGTDTQYF.

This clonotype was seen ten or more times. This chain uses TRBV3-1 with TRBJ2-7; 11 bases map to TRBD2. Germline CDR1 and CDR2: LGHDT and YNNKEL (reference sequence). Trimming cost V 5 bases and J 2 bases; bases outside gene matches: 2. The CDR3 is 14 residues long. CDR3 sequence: CASSGLAGTYEQYF. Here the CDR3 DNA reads TGTGCCAGCAGCGGACTAGCGGGTACCTACGAGCAGTACTTC.

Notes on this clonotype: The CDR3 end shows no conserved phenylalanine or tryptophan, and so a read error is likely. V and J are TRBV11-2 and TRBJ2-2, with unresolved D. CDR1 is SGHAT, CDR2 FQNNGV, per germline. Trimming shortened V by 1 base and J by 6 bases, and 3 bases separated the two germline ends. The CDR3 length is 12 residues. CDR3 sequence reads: CASSLGSGELFV. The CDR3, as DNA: TGTGCCAGCAGCTTAGGGTCCGGGGAGCTGTTTGTT.

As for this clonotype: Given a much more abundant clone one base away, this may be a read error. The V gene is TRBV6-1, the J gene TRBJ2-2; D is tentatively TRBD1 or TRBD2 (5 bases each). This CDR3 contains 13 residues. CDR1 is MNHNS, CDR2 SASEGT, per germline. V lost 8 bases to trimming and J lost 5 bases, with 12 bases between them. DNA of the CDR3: TGTGCCAGCGGGGGACCCCCGACCGGGGAGCTGTTTTTT. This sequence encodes CASGGPPTGELFF.

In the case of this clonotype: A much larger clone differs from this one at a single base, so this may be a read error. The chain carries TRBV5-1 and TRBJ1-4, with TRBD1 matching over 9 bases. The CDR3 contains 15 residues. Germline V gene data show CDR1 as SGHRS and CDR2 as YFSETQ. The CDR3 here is CASRTGGPTNENLFF. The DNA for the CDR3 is TGCGCCAGCAGAACAGGGGGCCCAACTAATGAAAACCTGTTTTTT.

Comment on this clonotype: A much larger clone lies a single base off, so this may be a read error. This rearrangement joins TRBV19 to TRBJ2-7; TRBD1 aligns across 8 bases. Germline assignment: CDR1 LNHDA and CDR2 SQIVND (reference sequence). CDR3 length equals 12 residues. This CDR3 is CASSSTGDEQHF. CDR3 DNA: TGTGCCAGTAGTTCGACAGGGGACGAGCAGCACTTC.

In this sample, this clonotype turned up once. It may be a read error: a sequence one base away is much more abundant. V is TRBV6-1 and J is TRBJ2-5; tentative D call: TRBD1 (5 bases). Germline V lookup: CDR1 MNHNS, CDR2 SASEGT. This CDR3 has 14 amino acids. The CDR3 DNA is TGTGCCGGCAGTGAACCAGGGAACCAGGAGACCCAGTACTTC. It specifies CAGSEPGNQETQYF.

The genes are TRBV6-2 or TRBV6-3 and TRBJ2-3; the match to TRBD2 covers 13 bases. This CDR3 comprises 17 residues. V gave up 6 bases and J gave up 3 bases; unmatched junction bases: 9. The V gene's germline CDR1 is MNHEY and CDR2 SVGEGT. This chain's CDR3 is CASSYPGLAGVTDTQYF. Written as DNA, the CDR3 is TGTGCCAGCAGCTATCCAGGACTAGCGGGAGTAACAGATACGCAGTATTTT.

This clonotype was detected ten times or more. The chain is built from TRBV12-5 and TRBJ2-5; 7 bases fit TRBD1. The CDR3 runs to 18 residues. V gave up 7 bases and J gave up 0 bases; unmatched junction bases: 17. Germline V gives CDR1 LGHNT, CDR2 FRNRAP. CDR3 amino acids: CASVGRQGPSWYQETQYF. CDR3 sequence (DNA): TGTGCTAGTGTTGGGAGACAGGGTCCCTCCTGGTACCAAGAGACCCAGTACTTC.

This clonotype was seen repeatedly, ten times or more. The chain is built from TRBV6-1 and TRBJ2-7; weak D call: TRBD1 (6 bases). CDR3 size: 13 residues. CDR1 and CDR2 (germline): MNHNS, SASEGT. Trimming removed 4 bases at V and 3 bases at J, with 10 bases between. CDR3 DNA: TGTGCCAGCAGTGTCGGGACACTCTACGAGCAGTACTTC. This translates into CASSVGTLYEQYF.